This T cell receptor beta chain was retrieved from a study of T-cell reconstitution after alpha-beta-depleted transplantation in children. As it was prepared, the TCRbeta library received unique molecular identifiers. TCRdb re-called the PCR reads with MiXCR, one entry per CDR3 protein. The sample carries approximately 590,000 distinct CDR3 sequences, 10% recorded once. V lost 4 bases and J lost 5; bases outside the gene matches: 8. This CDR3 comprises 17 residues. CDR1 and CDR2 (germline): SGDLS, YYNGEE. The genes are TRBV9 and TRBJ2-2, with 13 bases identical to TRBD2. The TCR comes from a human donor who donated a stem cell graft to a child with acute myeloid leukemia. The sample here was PBMCs from the stem cell graft donor, taken from the stem cell graft. CDR3 bases: TGTGCCAGCAGCCCCGGACTAGCGGGAGTCCTTACCGGGGAGCTGTTTTTT. This sequence encodes CASSPGLAGVLTGELFF. Full variable domain (remainder filled in from reference TRBV9 and TRBJ2-2): DSGVTQTPKHLITATGQRVTLRCSPRSGDLSVYWYQQSLDQGLQFLIQYYNGEERAKGNILERFSAQQFPDLHSELNLSSLELGDSALYFCASSPGLAGVLTGELFFGEGSRLTVL.